One TCR beta chain is described in this entry. As yet, its antigen is unknown. The CDR3 is 14 amino acids. V lost 1 base, J lost 3 bases, and 10 bases lay in between. Germline CDR1 SGHTA, CDR2 FQGNSA. Autoimmune disease history or systemic immunosuppression led to patient exclusion. The repertoire was sequenced with immunoSEQ multiplex PCR; TCRdb's copy has only in-frame clones and lacks some. The table has 40,000 to 50,000 clones, over 75% seen once. These data come from a study of OX40 agonist ivuxolimab in advanced cancers. Study overall: At doses from 0.01 to 10 mg/kg, patients were given intravenous ivuxolimab every 2 weeks.

General study points: By week 6 at 0.1 to 3.0 mg/kg, blood CD4+ and CD8+ T cells had expanded clonally.

The chain uses TRBV7-2 and TRBJ2-7; D is unresolved. The sample in question was CD4+ or CD8+ T cells sorted from blood, obtained in a trial of the OX40 agonist ivuxolimab. The source of this sequence is an adult with an advanced solid tumor such as melanoma, head and neck, liver or kidney cancer. The CDR3 DNA is TGTGCCAGCAGCTTAGATCGAAACAGCTACGAGCAGTACTTC. Translation gives CASSLDRNSYEQYF. The full variable domain, in which reference TRBV7-2 and TRBJ2-7 provide the parts outside the CDR3, is GAGVSQSPSNKVTEKGKDVELRCDPISGHTALYWYRQSLGQGLEFLIYFQGNSAPDKSGLPSDRFSAERTGGSVSTLTIQRTQQEDSAVYLCASSLDRNSYEQYFGPGTRLTVT.